This T cell receptor beta chain was identified in a study of T cell changes during pregnancy in multiple sclerosis. Profiled with immunoSEQ multiplex PCR; TCRdb holds only in-frame clones, not every one. The sample contains tens of thousands of clones, 90% to 95% of which appear only once. CDR3 length: 14 amino acids. Germline assignment: CDR1 MNHNS and CDR2 SASEGT. The trim removed 6 bases at V and 6 bases at J, leaving 7 bases unmatched. The clonotype comes from a female donor in good health, enrolled as a control in a pregnancy study. The specimen was peripheral blood, collected in the second trimester of pregnancy. The V call is TRBV6-1, the J call TRBJ1-5; TRBD1 matches at 8 bases. This CDR3 is CASRATGGSQPQHF. The CDR3, as DNA: TGTGCCAGCAGGGCAACAGGGGGGAGTCAGCCCCAGCATTTT.